This paragraph covers one T cell receptor beta chain sequence. This sample was taken from a study of T cell repertoires in cytomegalovirus infection. This CDR3 region has 17 residues. The V gene end was trimmed by 5 bases and the J gene end by 4 bases; junction bases not matched to a gene: 13. Germline lookup yields CDR1 SGHAT and CDR2 FQDESV (reference sequence). In TCRdb, the reads were re-called with MiXCR into one record per CDR3 protein. This table holds roughly 630,000 distinct CDR3 sequences, 24% found once. Sequenced material: CD8+ T cells from PBMCs. The receptor was isolated from a human donor in good health (CMV status not recorded). Some clones in this sample may be carry-over from other donors' samples. V and J are TRBV11-1 and TRBJ1-1, with 10 bases matching TRBD1. CDR3 loop: CASSLTPGTGVTTEAFF. For the CDR3, the DNA is TGTGCCAGCAGCCTCACGCCCGGGACAGGGGTTACCACTGAAGCTTTCTTT. The variable domain in full, completed from reference TRBV11-1 and TRBJ1-1, reads EAEVAQSPRYKITEKSQAVAFWCDPISGHATLYWYRQILGQGPELLVQFQDESVVDDSQLPKDRFSAERLKGVDSTLKIQPAELGDSAMYLCASSLTPGTGVTTEAFFGQGTRLTVV.